This TCR beta chain is drawn from a study of control samples from healthy donors and cancer patients. CDR3 length equals 14 residues. Trimming removed 5 bases at V and 3 bases at J, with 10 bases between. In germline, CDR1 is KGHDR, CDR2 SFDVKD. Clones were sequenced by immunoSEQ multiplex PCR, and TCRdb holds only the in-frame ones, with some missing. The sample has around 230,000 clones; 90% to 95% are singletons. The TCR originated in a man aged 45-60 years in good health. The sample comprised blood. V and J are TRBV24-1 and TRBJ1-5; a possible D gene is TRBD1 (5 bases). The CDR3 DNA is TGTGCCACCAGTGGAGGGGCGTCCAATCAGCCCCAGCATTTT. This sequence encodes CATSGGASNQPQHF.